Below, one T cell receptor beta chain is given with its context. Its antigen is undetermined. The sample is drawn from a study of cytomegalovirus exposure and HLA in healthy donors. Profiling relied on immunoSEQ multiplex PCR, and the TCRdb table lists in-frame clones only, not all of them. The sample carries about 140,000 clones, over 90% recorded once. The CDR3 consists of 15 residues. V dropped 2 bases and J dropped 7; count of bases not matched to a gene: 3. Germline V gene data show CDR1 as SEHNR and CDR2 as FQNEAQ (reference sequence). Study observations and caveats: Subsequent analysis revealed that first-cohort TCR clusters tended to co-occur in the 95 to 150 validation repertoires. Most sequenced TCRs were rare (though some public TCRs occurred in many donors).

The chain combines TRBV7-9 with TRBJ2-1; TRBD2 matches 12 bases. Sequences were obtained from PBMCs. The receptor was isolated from a man aged 18 to 29 in good health and CMV-seropositive. DNA of the CDR3: TGTGCCAGCAGCTTATTCACTAGCGGGAGGAATGAGCAGTTCTTC. The encoded protein is CASSLFTSGRNEQFF.